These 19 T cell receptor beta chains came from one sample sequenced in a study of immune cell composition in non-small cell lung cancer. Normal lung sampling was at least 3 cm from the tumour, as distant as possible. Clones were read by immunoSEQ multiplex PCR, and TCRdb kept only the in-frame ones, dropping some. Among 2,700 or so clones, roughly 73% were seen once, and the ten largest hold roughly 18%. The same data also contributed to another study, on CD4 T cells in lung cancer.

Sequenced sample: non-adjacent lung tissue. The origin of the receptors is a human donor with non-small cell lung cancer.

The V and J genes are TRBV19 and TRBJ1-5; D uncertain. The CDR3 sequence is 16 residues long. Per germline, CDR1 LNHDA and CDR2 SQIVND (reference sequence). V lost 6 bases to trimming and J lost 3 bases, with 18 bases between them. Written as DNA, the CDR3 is TGTGCCAGTAGGTTGACGTGGGCCGGCGCCAATCAGCCCCAGCATTTT. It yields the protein CASRLTWAGANQPQHF.

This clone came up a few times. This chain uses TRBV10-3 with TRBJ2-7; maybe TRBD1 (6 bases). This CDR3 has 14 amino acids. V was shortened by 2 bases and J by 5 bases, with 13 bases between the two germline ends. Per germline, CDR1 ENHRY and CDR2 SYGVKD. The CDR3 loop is CAISEGTTGNEQYF. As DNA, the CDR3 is TGTGCCATCAGTGAGGGTACCACAGGGAACGAGCAGTACTTC.

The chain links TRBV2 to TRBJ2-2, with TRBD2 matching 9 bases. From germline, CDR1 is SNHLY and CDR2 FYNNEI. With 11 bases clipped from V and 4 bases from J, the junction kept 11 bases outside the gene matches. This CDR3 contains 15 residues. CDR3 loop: CASQAAGGGTGELFF. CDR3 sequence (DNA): TGTGCCTCCCAGGCGGCGGGGGGGGGCACCGGGGAGCTGTTTTTT.

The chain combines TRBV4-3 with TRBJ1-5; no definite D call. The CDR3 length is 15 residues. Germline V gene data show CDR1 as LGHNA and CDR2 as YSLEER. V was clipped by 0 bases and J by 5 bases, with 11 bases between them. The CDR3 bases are TGCGCCAGCAGCCAAGAGCATACGGGATATCAGCCCCAGCATTTT. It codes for CASSQEHTGYQPQHF.

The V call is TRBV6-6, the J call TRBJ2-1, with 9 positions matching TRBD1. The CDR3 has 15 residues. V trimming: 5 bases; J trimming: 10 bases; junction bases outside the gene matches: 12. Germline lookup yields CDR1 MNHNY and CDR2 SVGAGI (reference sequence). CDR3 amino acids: CASSQRGQGRDEQFF. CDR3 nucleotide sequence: TGTGCCAGCAGTCAACGGGGACAGGGAAGGGACGAGCAGTTCTTC.

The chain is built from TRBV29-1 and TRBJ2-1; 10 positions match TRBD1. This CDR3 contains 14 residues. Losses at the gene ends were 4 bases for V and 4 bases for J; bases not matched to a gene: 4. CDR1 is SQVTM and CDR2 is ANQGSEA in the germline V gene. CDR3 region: CSVVWGQGYNEQFF. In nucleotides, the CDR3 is TGCAGCGTTGTATGGGGACAGGGGTACAATGAGCAGTTCTTC.

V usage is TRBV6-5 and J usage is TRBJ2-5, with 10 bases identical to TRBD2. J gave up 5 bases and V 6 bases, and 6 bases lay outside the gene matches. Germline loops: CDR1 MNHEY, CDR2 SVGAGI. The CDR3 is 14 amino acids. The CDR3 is CASRDSGGLETQYF. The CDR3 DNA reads TGTGCCAGCAGGGATAGCGGGGGGCTGGAGACCCAGTACTTC.

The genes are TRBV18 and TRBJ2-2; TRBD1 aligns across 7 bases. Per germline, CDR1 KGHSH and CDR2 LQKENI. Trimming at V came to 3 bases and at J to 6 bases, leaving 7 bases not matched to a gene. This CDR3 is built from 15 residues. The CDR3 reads CASSPRGGQSGELFF. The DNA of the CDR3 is TGTGCCAGCTCACCGAGAGGGGGCCAGTCCGGGGAGCTGTTTTTT. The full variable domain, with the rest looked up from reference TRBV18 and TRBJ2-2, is NAGVMQNPRHLVRRRGQEARLRCSPMKGHSHVYWYRQLPEEGLKFMVYLQKENIIDESGMPKERFSAEFPKEGPSILRIQQVVRGDSAAYFCASSPRGGQSGELFFGEGSRLTVL.

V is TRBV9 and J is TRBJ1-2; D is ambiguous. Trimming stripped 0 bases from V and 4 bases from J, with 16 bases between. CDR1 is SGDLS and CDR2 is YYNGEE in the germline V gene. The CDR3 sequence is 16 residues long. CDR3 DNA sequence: TGTGCCAGCAGCGTAGAGGCAGGCTTCGGGAGCTATGGCTACACCTTC. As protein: CASSVEAGFGSYGYTF.

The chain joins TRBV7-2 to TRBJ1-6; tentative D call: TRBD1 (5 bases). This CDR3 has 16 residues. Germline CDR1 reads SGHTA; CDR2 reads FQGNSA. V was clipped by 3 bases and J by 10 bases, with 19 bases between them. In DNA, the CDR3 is TGTGCCAGCAGCTTTACATCGGGCCCAAGGGGATCACCCCTCCACTTT. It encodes CASSFTSGPRGSPLHF. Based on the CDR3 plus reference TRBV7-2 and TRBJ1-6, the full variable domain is GAGVSQSPSNKVTEKGKDVELRCDPISGHTALYWYRQSLGQGLEFLIYFQGNSAPDKSGLPSDRFSAERTGGSVSTLTIQRTQQEDSAVYLCASSFTSGPRGSPLHFGNGTRLTVT.

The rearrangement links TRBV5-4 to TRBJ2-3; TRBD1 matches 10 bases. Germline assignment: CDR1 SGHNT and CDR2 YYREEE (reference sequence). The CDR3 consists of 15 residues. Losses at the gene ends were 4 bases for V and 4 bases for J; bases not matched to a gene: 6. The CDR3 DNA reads TGTGCCAGCAGCACTAGACAGGGGGCGTCAGATACGCAGTATTTT. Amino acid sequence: CASSTRQGASDTQYF. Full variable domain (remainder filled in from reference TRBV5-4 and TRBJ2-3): ETGVTQSPTHLIKTRGQQVTLRCSSQSGHNTVSWYQQALGQGPQFIFQYYREEENGRGNFPPRFSGLQFPNYSSELNVNALELDDSALYLCASSTRQGASDTQYFGPGTRLTVL.

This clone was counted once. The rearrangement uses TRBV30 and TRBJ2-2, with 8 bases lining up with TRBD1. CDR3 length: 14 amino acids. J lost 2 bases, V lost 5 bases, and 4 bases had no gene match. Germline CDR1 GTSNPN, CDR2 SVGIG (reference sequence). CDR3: CAWSQGVNTGELFF. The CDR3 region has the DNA TGTGCCTGGTCACAGGGGGTAAACACCGGGGAGCTGTTTTTT.

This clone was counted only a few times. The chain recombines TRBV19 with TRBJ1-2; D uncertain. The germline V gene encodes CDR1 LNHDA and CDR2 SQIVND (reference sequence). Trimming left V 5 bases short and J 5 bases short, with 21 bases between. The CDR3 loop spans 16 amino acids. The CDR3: CASSVGGLTGRYGYTF. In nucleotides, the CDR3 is TGTGCCAGTAGTGTAGGTGGACTGACTGGGCGGTATGGCTACACCTTC.

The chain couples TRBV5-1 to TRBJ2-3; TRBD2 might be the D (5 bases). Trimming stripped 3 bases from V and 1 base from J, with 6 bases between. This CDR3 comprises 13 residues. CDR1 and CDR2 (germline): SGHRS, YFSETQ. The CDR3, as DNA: TGCGCCAGCAGCTCCGGGGGCACAGATACGCAGTATTTT. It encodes CASSSGGTDTQYF. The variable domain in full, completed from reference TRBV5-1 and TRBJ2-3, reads KAGVTQTPRYLIKTRGQQVTLSCSPISGHRSVSWYQQTPGQGLQFLFEYFSETQRNKGNFPGRFSGRQFSNSRSEMNVSTLELGDSALYLCASSSGGTDTQYFGPGTRLTVL.

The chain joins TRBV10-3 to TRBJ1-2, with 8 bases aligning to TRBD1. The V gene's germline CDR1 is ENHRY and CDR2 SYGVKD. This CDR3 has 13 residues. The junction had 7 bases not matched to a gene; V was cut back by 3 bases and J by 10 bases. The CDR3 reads CAISDGPGGDYTF. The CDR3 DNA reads TGTGCCATCAGTGACGGACCAGGGGGCGACTACACCTTC.

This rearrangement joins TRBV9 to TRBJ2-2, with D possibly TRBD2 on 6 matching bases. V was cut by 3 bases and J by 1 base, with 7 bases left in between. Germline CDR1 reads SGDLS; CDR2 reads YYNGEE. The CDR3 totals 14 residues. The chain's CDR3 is CASSGGVNTGELFF. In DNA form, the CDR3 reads TGTGCCAGCAGCGGGGGGGTGAACACCGGGGAGCTGTTTTTT.

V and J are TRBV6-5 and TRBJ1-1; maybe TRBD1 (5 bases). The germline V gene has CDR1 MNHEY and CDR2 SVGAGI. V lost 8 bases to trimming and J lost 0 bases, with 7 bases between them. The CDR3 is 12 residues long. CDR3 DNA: TGTGCCAGCGGACATCTGAACACTGAAGCTTTCTTT. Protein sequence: CASGHLNTEAFF.

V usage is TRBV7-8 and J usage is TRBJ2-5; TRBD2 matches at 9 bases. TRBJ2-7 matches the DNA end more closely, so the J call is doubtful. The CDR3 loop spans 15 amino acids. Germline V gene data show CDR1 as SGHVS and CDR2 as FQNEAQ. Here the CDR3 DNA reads TGTGCCAGCAGCTTAGAGGGCGGGGGGGCCTACGAGCAGTACTTC. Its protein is CASSLEGGGAYEQYF.

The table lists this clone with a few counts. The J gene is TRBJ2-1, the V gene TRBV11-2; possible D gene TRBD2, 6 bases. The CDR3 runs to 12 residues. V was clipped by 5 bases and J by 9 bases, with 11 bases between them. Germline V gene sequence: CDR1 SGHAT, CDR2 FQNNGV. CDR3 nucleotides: TGTGCCAGCAGCCTACTAGCAACTGAGCAGTTCTTC. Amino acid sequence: CASSLLATEQFF.